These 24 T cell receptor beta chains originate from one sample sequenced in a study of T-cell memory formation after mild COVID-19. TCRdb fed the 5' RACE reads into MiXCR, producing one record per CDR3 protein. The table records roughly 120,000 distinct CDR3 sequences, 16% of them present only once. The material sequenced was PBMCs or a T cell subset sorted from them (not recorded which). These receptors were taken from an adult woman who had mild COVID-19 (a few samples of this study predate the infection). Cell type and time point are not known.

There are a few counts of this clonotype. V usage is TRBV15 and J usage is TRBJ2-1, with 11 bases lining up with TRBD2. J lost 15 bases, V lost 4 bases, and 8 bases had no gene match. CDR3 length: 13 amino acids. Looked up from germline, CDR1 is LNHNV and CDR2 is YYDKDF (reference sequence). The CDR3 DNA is TGTGCCACCAGCATAACTAGCGGGGGTGTTGCGTTCTTC. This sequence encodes CATSITSGGVAFF.

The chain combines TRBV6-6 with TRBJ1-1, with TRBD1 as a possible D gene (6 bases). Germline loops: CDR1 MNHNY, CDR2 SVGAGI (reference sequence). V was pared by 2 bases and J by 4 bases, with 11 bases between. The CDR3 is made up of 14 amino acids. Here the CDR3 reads CASSYRGIGTEAFF. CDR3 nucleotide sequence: TGTGCCAGCAGTTACAGGGGGATCGGCACTGAAGCTTTCTTT.

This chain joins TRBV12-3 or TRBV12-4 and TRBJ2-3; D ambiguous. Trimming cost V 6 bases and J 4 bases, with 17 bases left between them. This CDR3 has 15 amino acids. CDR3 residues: CASSKQAVYPDTQYF. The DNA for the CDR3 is TGTGCCAGCAGCAAGCAAGCAGTCTACCCAGATACGCAGTATTTT.

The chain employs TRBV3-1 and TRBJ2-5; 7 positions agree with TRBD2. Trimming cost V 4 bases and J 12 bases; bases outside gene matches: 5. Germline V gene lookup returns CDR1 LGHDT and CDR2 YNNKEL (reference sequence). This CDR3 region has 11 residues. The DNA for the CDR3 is TGTGCCAGCAGCCTCGGGACTAATGAGTACTTC. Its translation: CASSLGTNEYF.

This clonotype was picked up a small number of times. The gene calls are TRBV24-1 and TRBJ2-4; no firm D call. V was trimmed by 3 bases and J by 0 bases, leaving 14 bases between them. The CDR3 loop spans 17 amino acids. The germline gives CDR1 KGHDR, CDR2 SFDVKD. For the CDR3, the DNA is TGTGCCACCAGTGATGCCTCGTCGCCCAGAGCCAAAAACATTCAGTACTTC. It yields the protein CATSDASSPRAKNIQYF.

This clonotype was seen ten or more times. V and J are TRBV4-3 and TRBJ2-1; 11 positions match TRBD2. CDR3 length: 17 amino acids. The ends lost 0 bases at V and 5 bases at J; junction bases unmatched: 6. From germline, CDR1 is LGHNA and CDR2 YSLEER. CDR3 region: CASSQDTGLAANNEQFF. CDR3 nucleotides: TGCGCCAGCAGCCAAGATACGGGACTAGCGGCTAACAATGAGCAGTTCTTC.

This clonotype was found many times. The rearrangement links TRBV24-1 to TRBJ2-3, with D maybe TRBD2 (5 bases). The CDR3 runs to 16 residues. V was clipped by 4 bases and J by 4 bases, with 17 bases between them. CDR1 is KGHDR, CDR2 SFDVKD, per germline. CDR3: CATSDPTKVDADTQYF. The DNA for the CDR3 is TGTGCCACCAGTGACCCGACTAAGGTGGATGCAGATACGCAGTATTTT.

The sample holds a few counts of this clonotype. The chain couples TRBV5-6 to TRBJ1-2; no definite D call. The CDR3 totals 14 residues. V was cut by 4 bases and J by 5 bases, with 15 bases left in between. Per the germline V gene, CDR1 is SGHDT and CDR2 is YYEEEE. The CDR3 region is CASSPRRFNYGYTF. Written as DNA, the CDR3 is TGTGCCAGCAGCCCGAGGAGATTTAATTATGGCTACACCTTC.

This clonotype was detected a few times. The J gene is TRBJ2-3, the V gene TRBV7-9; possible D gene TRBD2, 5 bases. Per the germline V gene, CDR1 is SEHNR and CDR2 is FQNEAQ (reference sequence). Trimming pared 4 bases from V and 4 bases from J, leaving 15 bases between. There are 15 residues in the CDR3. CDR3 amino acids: CASSSSSGVADTQYF. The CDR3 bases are TGTGCCAGCAGCTCATCTTCCGGGGTGGCAGATACGCAGTATTTT. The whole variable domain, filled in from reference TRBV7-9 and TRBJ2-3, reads DTGVSQNPRHKITKRGQNVTFRCDPISEHNRLYWYRQTLGQGPEFLTYFQNEAQLEKSRLLSDRFSAERPKGSFSTLEIQRTEQGDSAMYLCASSSSSGVADTQYFGPGTRLTVL.

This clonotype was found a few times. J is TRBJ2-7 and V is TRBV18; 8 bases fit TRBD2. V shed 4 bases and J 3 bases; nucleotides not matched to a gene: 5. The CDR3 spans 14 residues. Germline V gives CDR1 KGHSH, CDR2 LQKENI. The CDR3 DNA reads TGTGCCAGCTCACTCACCGGGGGGGACTACGAGCAGTACTTC. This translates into CASSLTGGDYEQYF.

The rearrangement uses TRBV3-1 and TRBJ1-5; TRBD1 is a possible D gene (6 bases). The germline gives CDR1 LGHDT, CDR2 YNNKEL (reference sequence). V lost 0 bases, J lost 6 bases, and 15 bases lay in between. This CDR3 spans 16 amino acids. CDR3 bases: TGTGCCAGCAGCCAAGACCCGACAGGCCGAAGTCAGCCCCAGCATTTT. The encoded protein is CASSQDPTGRSQPQHF. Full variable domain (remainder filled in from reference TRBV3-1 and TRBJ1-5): DTAVSQTPKYLVTQMGNDKSIKCEQNLGHDTMYWYKQDSKKFLKIMFSYNNKELIINETVPNRFSPKSPDKAHLNLHINSLELGDSAVYFCASSQDPTGRSQPQHFGDGTRLSIL.

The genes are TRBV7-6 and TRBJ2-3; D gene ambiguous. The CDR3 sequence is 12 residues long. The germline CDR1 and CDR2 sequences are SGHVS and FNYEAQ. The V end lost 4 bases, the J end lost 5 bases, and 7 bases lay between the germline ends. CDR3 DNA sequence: TGTGCCAGCAGCTCCTTGGAAGATACGCAGTATTTT. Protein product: CASSSLEDTQYF.

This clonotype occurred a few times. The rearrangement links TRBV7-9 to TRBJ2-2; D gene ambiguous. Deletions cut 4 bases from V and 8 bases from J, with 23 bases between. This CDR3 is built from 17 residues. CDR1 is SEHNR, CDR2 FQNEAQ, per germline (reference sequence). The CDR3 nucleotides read TGTGCCAGCAGCTCCACGGGCCGGAAAGCCAACGGGGGGGAGCTGTTTTTT. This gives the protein CASSSTGRKANGGELFF.

The CDR3 here is CASSLYQGRGETQYF. Written as DNA, the CDR3 is TGTGCCAGCAGCTTATACCAGGGCCGCGGCGAGACCCAGTACTTC. The chain has TRBV7-2 and TRBJ2-5; D may be TRBD1 (5 bases). The CDR3 spans 15 residues. V shed 2 bases and J shed 5 bases, with 15 bases lying between them. The germline CDR1 and CDR2 sequences are SGHTA and FQGNSA.

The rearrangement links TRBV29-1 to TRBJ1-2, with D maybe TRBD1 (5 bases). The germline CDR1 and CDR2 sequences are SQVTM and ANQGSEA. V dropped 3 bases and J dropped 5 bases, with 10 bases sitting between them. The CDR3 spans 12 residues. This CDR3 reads CSVDRGVYGYTF. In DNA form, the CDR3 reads TGCAGCGTTGACCGGGGGGTTTATGGCTACACCTTC.

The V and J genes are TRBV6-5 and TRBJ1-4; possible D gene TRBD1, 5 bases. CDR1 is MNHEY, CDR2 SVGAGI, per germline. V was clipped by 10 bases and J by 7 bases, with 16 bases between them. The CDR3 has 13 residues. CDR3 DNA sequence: TGTGCCACCGGGGACGCCGTGGGTGAAAAACTGTTTTTT. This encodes CATGDAVGEKLFF.

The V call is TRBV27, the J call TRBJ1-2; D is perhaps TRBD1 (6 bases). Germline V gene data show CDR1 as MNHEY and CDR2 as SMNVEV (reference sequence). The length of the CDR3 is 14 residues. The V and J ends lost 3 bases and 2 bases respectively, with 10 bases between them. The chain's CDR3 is CASSFSTGNYGYTF. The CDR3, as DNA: TGTGCCAGCAGTTTTTCGACAGGCAACTATGGCTACACCTTC.

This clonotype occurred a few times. CDR3 sequence reads: CASSLDHPDTQYF. In DNA form, the CDR3 reads TGTGCCAGCAGCTTAGATCATCCAGATACGCAGTATTTT. The chain has TRBV11-3 and TRBJ2-3; D uncertain. This CDR3 has 13 residues. With 0 bases removed from V and 4 bases from J, the gap between germline ends came to 5 bases. The V gene's germline CDR1 is SGHNT and CDR2 YENEEA.

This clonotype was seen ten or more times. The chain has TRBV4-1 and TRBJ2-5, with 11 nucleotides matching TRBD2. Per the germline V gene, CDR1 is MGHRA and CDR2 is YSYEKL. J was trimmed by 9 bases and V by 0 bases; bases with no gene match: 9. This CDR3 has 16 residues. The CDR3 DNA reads TGCGCCAGCAGCCAAGATGTAGCGGGGGGGCTTGGGGCCCAGTACTTC. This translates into CASSQDVAGGLGAQYF.

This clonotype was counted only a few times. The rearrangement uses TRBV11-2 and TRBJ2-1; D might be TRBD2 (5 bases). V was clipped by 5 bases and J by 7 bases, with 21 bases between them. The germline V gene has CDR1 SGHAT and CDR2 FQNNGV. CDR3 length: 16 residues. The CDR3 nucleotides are TGTGCCAGCAGCGCATCCTCCGGACTGGCCTTTAATGAGCAGTTCTTC. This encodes CASSASSGLAFNEQFF.

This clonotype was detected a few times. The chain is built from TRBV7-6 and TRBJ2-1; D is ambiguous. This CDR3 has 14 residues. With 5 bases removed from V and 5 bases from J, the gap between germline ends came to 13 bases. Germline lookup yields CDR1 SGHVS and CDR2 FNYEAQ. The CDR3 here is CASSQLGKNNEQFF. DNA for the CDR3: TGTGCCAGCAGCCAGCTAGGCAAGAACAATGAGCAGTTCTTC.

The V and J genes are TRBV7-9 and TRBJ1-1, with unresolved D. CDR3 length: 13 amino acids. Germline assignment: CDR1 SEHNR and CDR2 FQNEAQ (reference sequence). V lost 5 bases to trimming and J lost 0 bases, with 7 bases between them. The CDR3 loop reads CASSPEMNTEAFF. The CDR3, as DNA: TGTGCCAGCAGCCCCGAGATGAACACTGAAGCTTTCTTT.

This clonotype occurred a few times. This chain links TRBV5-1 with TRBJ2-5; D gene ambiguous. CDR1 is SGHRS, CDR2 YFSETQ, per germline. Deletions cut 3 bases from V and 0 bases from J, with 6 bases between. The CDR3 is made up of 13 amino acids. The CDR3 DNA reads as TGCGCCAGCAGCTCATATAACCAAGAGACCCAGTACTTC. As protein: CASSSYNQETQYF. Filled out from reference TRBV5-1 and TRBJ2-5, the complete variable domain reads KAGVTQTPRYLIKTRGQQVTLSCSPISGHRSVSWYQQTPGQGLQFLFEYFSETQRNKGNFPGRFSGRQFSNSRSEMNVSTLELGDSALYLCASSSYNQETQYFGPGTRLLVL.

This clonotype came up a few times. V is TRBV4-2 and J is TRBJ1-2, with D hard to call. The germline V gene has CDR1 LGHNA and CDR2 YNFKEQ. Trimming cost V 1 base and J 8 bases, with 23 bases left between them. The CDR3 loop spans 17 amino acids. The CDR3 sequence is CASSQVGGPVGVKGYTF. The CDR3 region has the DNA TGTGCCAGCAGCCAAGTTGGCGGACCCGTGGGAGTCAAAGGCTACACCTTC.